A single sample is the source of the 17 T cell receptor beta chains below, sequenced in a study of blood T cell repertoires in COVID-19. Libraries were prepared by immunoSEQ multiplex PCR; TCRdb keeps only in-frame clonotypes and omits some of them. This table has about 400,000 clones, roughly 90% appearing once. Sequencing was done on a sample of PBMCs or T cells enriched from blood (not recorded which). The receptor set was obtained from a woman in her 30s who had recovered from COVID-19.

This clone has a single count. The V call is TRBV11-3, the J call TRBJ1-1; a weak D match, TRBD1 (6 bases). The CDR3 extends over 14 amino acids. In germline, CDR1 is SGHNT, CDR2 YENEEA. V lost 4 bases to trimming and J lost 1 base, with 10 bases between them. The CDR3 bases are TGTGCCAGCAGCTCACAGGGTCAGAACACTGAAGCTTTCTTT. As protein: CASSSQGQNTEAFF.

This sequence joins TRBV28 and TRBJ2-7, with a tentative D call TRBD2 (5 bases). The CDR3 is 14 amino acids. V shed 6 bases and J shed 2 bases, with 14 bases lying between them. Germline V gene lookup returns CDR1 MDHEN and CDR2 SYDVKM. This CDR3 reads CASRPPGSPYEQYF. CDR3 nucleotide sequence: TGTGCCAGCAGACCCCCGGGGAGCCCCTACGAGCAGTACTTC.

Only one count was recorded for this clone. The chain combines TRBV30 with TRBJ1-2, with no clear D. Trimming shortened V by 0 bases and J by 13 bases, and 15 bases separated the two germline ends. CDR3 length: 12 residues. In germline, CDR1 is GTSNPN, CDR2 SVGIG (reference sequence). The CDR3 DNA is TGTGCCTGGAGTGTAAGGTGGGCCCGAAGCACCTTC. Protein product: CAWSVRWARSTF.

Here the CDR3 DNA reads TGTGCCAGCAGTTTGGGGGCTTCCGGGGATCAGCCCCAGCATTTT. This gives the protein CASSLGASGDQPQHF. V is TRBV28 and J is TRBJ1-5; TRBD1 might be the D (6 bases). The CDR3 is 15 amino acids. Trimming took off 3 bases at V and 5 bases at J, with 14 bases between the two ends. From germline, CDR1 is MDHEN and CDR2 SYDVKM.

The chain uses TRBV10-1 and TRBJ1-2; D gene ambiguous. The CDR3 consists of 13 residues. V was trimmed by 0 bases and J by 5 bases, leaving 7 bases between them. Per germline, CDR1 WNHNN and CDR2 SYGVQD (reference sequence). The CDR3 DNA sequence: TGCGCCAGCAGTGAGTCATTAGAATATGGCTACACCTTC. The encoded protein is CASSESLEYGYTF.

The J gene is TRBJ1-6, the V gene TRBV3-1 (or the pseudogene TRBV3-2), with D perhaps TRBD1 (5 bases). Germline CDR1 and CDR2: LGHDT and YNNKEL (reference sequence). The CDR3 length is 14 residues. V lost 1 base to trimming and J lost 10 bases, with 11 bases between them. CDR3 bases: TGTGCCAGCAGCCAAGGCAGGGTTGGCTCACCCCTCCACTTT. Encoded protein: CASSQGRVGSPLHF.

CDR3 sequence: CAWSRNRAVTDTQYF. Here the CDR3 DNA reads TGTGCCTGGAGTAGGAACAGGGCGGTCACAGATACGCAGTATTTT. The chain joins TRBV30 to TRBJ2-3; the D gene is possibly TRBD1 (6 bases). Trimming took off 2 bases at V and 2 bases at J, with 14 bases between the two ends. Germline assignment: CDR1 GTSNPN and CDR2 SVGIG (reference sequence). The CDR3 is 15 amino acids.

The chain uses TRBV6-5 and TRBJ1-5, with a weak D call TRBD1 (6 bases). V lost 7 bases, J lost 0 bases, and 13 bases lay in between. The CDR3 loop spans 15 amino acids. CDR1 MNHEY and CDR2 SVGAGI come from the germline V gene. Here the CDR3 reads CASKGGFYSNQPQHF. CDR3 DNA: TGTGCCAGCAAGGGGGGGTTTTATAGCAATCAGCCCCAGCATTTT.

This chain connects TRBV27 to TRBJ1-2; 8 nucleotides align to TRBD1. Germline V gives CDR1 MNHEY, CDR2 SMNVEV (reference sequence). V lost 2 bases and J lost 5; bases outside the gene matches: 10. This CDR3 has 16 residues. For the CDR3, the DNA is TGTGCCAGCAGTTTACAGTCCCCAGGGGGCGGTTATGGCTACACCTTC. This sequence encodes CASSLQSPGGGYGYTF.

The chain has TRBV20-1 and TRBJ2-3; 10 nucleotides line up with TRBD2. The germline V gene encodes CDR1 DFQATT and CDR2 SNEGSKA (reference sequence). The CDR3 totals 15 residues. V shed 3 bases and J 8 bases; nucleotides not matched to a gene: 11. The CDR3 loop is CSASSLAGVSGTQYF. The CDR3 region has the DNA TGCAGTGCTAGTAGTCTAGCGGGAGTTTCTGGTACGCAGTATTTT.

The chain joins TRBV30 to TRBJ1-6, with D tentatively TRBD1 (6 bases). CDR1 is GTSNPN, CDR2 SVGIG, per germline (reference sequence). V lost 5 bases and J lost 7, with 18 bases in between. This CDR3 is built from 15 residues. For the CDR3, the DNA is TGTGCCTGGCTAAATCGTGAACAGGGAAATTCACCCCTCCACTTT. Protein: CAWLNREQGNSPLHF.

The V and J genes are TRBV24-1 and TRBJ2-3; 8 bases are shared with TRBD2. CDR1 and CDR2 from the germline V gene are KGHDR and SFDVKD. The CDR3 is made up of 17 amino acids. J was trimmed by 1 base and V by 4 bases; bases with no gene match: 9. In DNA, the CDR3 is TGTGCCACCAGTGACGCCCACGGGCGGGGGGGCACAGATACGCAGTATTTT. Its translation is CATSDAHGRGGTDTQYF.

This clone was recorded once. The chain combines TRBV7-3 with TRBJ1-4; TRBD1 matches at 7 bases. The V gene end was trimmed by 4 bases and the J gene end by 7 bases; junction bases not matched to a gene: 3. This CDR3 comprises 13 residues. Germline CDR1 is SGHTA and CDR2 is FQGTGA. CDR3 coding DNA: TGTGCCAGCAGCTCGGACAGGTCTGAAAAACTGTTTTTT. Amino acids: CASSSDRSEKLFF.

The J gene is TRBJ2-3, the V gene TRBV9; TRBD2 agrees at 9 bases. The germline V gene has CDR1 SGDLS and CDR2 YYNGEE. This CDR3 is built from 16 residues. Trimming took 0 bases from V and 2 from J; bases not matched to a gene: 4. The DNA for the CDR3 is TGTGCCAGCAGCGTAGGTGGCGGGGGGGCCACAGATACGCAGTATTTT. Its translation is CASSVGGGGATDTQYF. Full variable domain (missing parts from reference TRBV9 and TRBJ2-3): DSGVTQTPKHLITATGQRVTLRCSPRSGDLSVYWYQQSLDQGLQFLIQYYNGEERAKGNILERFSAQQFPDLHSELNLSSLELGDSALYFCASSVGGGGATDTQYFGPGTRLTVL.

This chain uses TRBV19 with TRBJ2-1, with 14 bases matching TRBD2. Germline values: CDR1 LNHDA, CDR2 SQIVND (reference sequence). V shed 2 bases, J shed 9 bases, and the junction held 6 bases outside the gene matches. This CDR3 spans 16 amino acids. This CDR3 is CASSISGLAGGIEQFF. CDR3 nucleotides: TGTGCCAGTAGTATATCAGGACTAGCGGGGGGTATTGAGCAGTTCTTC.

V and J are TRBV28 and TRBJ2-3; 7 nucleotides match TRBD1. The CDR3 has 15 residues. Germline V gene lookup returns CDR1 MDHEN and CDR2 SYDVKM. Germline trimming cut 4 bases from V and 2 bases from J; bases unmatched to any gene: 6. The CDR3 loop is CASSSPGQTTDTQYF. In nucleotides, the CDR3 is TGTGCCAGCAGTTCTCCGGGACAGACCACAGATACGCAGTATTTT.

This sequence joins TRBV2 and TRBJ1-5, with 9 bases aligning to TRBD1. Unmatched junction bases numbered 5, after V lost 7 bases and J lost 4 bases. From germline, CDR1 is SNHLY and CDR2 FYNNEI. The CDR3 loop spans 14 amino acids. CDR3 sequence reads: CASKWTGVNQPQHF. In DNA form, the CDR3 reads TGTGCCAGCAAATGGACAGGGGTGAATCAGCCCCAGCATTTT.